This TCR beta chain originates from a study of blood T cell repertoires in COVID-19. On the study more broadly: Nucleic acid was either cDNA or gDNA, and it came from T cells, B-cell-depleted T cells, or PBMCs.

In the study's own analysis: Estimated nucleated cell counts came from reference gene primer amplification. The repertoire was sequenced with immunoSEQ multiplex PCR; TCRdb's copy has only in-frame clones and lacks some. V and J calls and clone size are those listed in that table; D and trimming were worked out from the DNA. The data show around 120,000 clones, 80% to 90% seen once. Among Cohort 3 donors, those recovered had two negative PCRs, clearance, or symptom resolution. The source of this sequence is a woman aged 50 to 60 who had recovered from COVID-19. The sequenced sample was PBMCs or T cells enriched from blood (not recorded which).

The CDR3 protein is CASSTGQGYGYTF. The CDR3 DNA reads as TGTGCCAGCAGCACGGGACAGGGTTACGGCTACACCTTC. V and J are TRBV7-3 and TRBJ1-2, with TRBD1 matching over 9 bases. This CDR3 has 13 residues. V lost 5 bases, J lost 8 bases, and 6 bases stayed unmatched. Germline V gene lookup returns CDR1 SGHTA and CDR2 FQGTGA.